The clone carrying this TCR beta chain showed up just a few times. Its target is unknown. This entry is derived from a study of OX40 agonist ivuxolimab in advanced cancers. Only in-frame clones appear in the TCRdb table, and some are missing; sequencing was by immunoSEQ multiplex PCR. Here the sample spans approximately 160,000 clones, roughly 92% being singletons. Study-level results: The investigators did not determine what antigen specificity the expanded peripheral T cells had.

The input for sequencing was CD4+ or CD8+ T cells sorted from blood, taken in a trial of the OX40 agonist ivuxolimab. This receptor was identified in an adult with an advanced solid tumor such as melanoma, head and neck, liver or kidney cancer.

The CDR3 here is CASSEFGGVGYTF. The CDR3 DNA sequence: TGTGCCAGCAGTGAATTTGGAGGGGTTGGCTACACCTTC. The chain has TRBV6-1 and TRBJ1-2, with D tentatively TRBD1 (5 bases). CDR1 and CDR2 from the germline V gene are MNHNS and SASEGT. The CDR3 loop spans 13 amino acids. Trimming left V 2 bases short and J 7 bases short, with 11 bases between.